The 30 T cell receptor beta chains listed next were all sequenced from one sample in a study of cytomegalovirus exposure and HLA in healthy donors. Primers for the PCR totalled 60 Vbeta and 13 Jbeta. TCRdb's table, derived via immunoSEQ multiplex PCR, lists solely in-frame clones and lacks some. The sample holds some 180,000 clones, around 90% seen once. The material sequenced was PBMCs. The source is a boy between 2 and 10 years old in good health and CMV-seronegative.

Here the CDR3 reads CASSWGPRESPLHF. The CDR3 DNA reads TGCGCCAGCAGCTGGGGCCCCAGGGAATCACCCCTCCACTTT. This sequence joins TRBV5-1 and TRBJ1-6; D is possibly TRBD1 (5 bases). CDR1 and CDR2 from the germline V gene are SGHRS and YFSETQ. Trimming took 3 bases from V and 10 from J, leaving 14 bases between them. This CDR3 has 14 amino acids. The whole variable domain, remainder taken from reference TRBV5-1 and TRBJ1-6, is KAGVTQTPRYLIKTRGQQVTLSCSPISGHRSVSWYQQTPGQGLQFLFEYFSETQRNKGNFPGRFSGRQFSNSRSEMNVSTLELGDSALYLCASSWGPRESPLHFGNGTRLTVT.

V is TRBV7-9 and J is TRBJ1-3; 10 nucleotides match TRBD1. Germline V gene sequence: CDR1 SEHNR, CDR2 FQNEAQ (reference sequence). The junction had 10 bases not matched to a gene; V was cut back by 4 bases and J by 4 bases. The CDR3 is made up of 17 amino acids. The CDR3 loop is CASSYPKDRGGGNTIYF. As DNA, the CDR3 is TGTGCCAGCAGCTATCCCAAGGACAGGGGGGGAGGAAACACCATATATTTT.

V and J are TRBV6-1 and TRBJ2-2; D gene ambiguous. CDR1 is MNHNS, CDR2 SASEGT, per germline. Trimming cost V 6 bases and J 4 bases, with 9 bases left between them. The CDR3 loop spans 13 amino acids. The DNA of the CDR3 is TGTGCCAGCAGGCTAAGTACCACCGGGGAGCTGTTTTTT. Amino acids: CASRLSTTGELFF.

This chain links TRBV7-2 with TRBJ2-1; 9 bases are a match to TRBD2. This CDR3 comprises 15 residues. Trimming took 6 bases from V and 2 from J; bases not matched to a gene: 5. Per germline, CDR1 SGHTA and CDR2 FQGNSA. CDR3: CASSTERGAYNEQFF. In nucleotides, the CDR3 is TGTGCCAGCAGTACGGAGCGGGGGGCCTACAATGAGCAGTTCTTC. Full variable domain (rest looked up from reference TRBV7-2 and TRBJ2-1): GAGVSQSPSNKVTEKGKDVELRCDPISGHTALYWYRQSLGQGLEFLIYFQGNSAPDKSGLPSDRFSAERTGGSVSTLTIQRTQQEDSAVYLCASSTERGAYNEQFFGPGTRLTVL.

Comment on this clone: This sample also contains other DNA sequences that code for the same CDR3. The DNA for the CDR3 is TGCGCCAGCAGCCCAGGTCAAGACTACGAGCAGTACTTC. Translated: CASSPGQDYEQYF. This chain uses TRBV5-1 with TRBJ2-7, with unresolved D. This CDR3 spans 13 amino acids. In germline, CDR1 is SGHRS, CDR2 YFSETQ. V was clipped by 4 bases and J by 3 bases, with 11 bases between them.

The chain couples TRBV27 to TRBJ2-1; D is ambiguous. The germline V and J ends were trimmed by 4 bases and 9 bases, with 13 bases remaining between them. The length of the CDR3 is 13 residues. The germline gives CDR1 MNHEY, CDR2 SMNVEV (reference sequence). CDR3 sequence: CASSWSGSGEQFF. The CDR3 nucleotides are TGTGCCAGCAGTTGGTCTGGTTCGGGTGAGCAGTTCTTC.

The rearrangement links TRBV28 to TRBJ2-2; 11 nucleotides line up with TRBD2. V trimming: 6 bases; J trimming: 6 bases; junction bases outside the gene matches: 6. CDR1 MDHEN and CDR2 SYDVKM come from the germline V gene. There are 15 residues in the CDR3. CDR3 amino acids: CASSHSGGAPGELFF. The DNA of the CDR3 is TGTGCCAGCAGCCATAGCGGGGGGGCCCCCGGGGAGCTGTTTTTT.

This chain links TRBV28 with TRBJ1-4, with D possibly being TRBD1 (6 bases). The CDR3 extends over 14 amino acids. Trimming took 6 bases from V and 8 from J, leaving 16 bases between them. Germline-derived CDR1 and CDR2 are MDHEN and SYDVKM. The CDR3 DNA sequence: TGTGCCAGCAGCTTAATCCAGGGGAACGAAAAACTGTTTTTT. It is translated as CASSLIQGNEKLFF.

The V gene is TRBV4-2, the J gene TRBJ2-1; D call uncertain. The V end was cut by 4 bases, the J end by 5 bases, with 18 bases between. This CDR3 comprises 16 residues. Per germline, CDR1 LGHNA and CDR2 YNFKEQ. As DNA, the CDR3 is TGTGCCAGCAGCCGCTCTACCCATGACAAGGACAATGAGCAGTTCTTC. Its protein is CASSRSTHDKDNEQFF.

This chain joins TRBV27 and TRBJ2-1, with 11 bases identical to TRBD2. The CDR3 contains 17 residues. Per the germline V gene, CDR1 is MNHEY and CDR2 is SMNVEV (reference sequence). Losses at the gene ends were 5 bases for V and 9 bases for J; bases not matched to a gene: 15. The chain's CDR3 is CASSPTLAGGPLFEQFF. In DNA form, the CDR3 reads TGTGCCAGCAGTCCCACCTTAGCGGGAGGGCCCTTATTTGAGCAGTTCTTC.

The gene calls are TRBV4-1 and TRBJ2-3; D is ambiguous. Germline loops: CDR1 MGHRA, CDR2 YSYEKL. Trimming stripped 1 base from V and 2 bases from J, with 7 bases between. This CDR3 has 14 amino acids. CDR3 nucleotide sequence: TGCGCCAGCAGCCAAGTTATTAACACAGATACGCAGTATTTT. Translated: CASSQVINTDTQYF.

This clone was found a few times. The chain couples TRBV6-1 to TRBJ1-1, with 7 bases fitting TRBD1. The CDR3 has 15 amino acids. Germline trimming cut 6 bases from V and 4 bases from J; bases unmatched to any gene: 11. Germline V gene data show CDR1 as MNHNS and CDR2 as SASEGT. In nucleotides, the CDR3 is TGTGCCAGCAGAGCCGGGACAGCTTTGGGCACTGAAGCTTTCTTT. Translating it yields CASRAGTALGTEAFF.

V usage is TRBV6-1 and J usage is TRBJ2-2; the D gene is possibly TRBD1 (5 bases). V was trimmed by 1 base and J by 0 bases, leaving 24 bases between them. Germline CDR1 is MNHNS and CDR2 is SASEGT. There are 21 residues in the CDR3. The CDR3 spells CASSEEILSFGHSANTGELFF. CDR3 DNA sequence: TGTGCCAGCAGTGAAGAGATATTGAGCTTTGGACACTCGGCGAACACCGGGGAGCTGTTTTTT.

The chain uses TRBV9 and TRBJ2-5, with 10 bases that match TRBD2. The V gene end was trimmed by 0 bases and the J gene end by 5 bases; junction bases not matched to a gene: 7. Looked up from germline, CDR1 is SGDLS and CDR2 is YYNGEE. The CDR3 length is 16 residues. The CDR3 region has the DNA TGTGCCAGCAGCGTAGGGGGTTTGACTAGCGGGGAGACCCAGTACTTC. Encoded protein: CASSVGGLTSGETQYF. The full variable domain, in which reference TRBV9 and TRBJ2-5 provide the parts outside the CDR3, is DSGVTQTPKHLITATGQRVTLRCSPRSGDLSVYWYQQSLDQGLQFLIQYYNGEERAKGNILERFSAQQFPDLHSELNLSSLELGDSALYFCASSVGGLTSGETQYFGPGTRLLVL.

This chain connects TRBV5-1 to TRBJ2-7, with 12 bases fitting TRBD2. CDR1 is SGHRS and CDR2 is YFSETQ in the germline V gene. The CDR3 loop spans 18 amino acids. V shed 1 base, J shed 4 bases, and the junction held 12 bases outside the gene matches. The CDR3 DNA is TGCGCCAGCAGCTTGAACCGTGGACTAGCGGGATTGGGGTACGAGCAGTACTTC. This gives the protein CASSLNRGLAGLGYEQYF.

The CDR3 nucleotides are TGTGCCAGCAGCATTATAGCGGGGGGGCTAACCGGGGAGCTGTTTTTT. Amino acid sequence: CASSIIAGGLTGELFF. The chain carries TRBV7-2 and TRBJ2-2, with TRBD2 identical over 11 bases. Germline V CDR1 and CDR2: SGHTA, FQGNSA. The CDR3 runs 16 residues. Germline trimming cut 5 bases from V and 5 bases from J; bases unmatched to any gene: 7.

The chain carries TRBV19 and TRBJ1-2; D is unresolved. Germline V gene lookup returns CDR1 LNHDA and CDR2 SQIVND (reference sequence). Deletions cut 8 bases from V and 3 bases from J, with 13 bases between. The CDR3 extends over 13 amino acids. This CDR3 reads CASLRDFDYGYTF. The DNA of the CDR3 is TGTGCCAGTTTGAGAGATTTTGACTATGGCTACACCTTC. Full variable domain (remainder filled in from reference TRBV19 and TRBJ1-2): DGGITQSPKYLFRKEGQNVTLSCEQNLNHDAMYWYRQDPGQGLRLIYYSQIVNDFQKGDIAEGYSVSREKKESFPLTVTSAQKNPTAFYLCASLRDFDYGYTFGSGTRLTVV.

The genes are TRBV14 and TRBJ2-3; 7 positions agree with TRBD2. CDR1 and CDR2 from the germline V gene are SGHDN and FVKESK. The CDR3 is 15 amino acids. V shed 4 bases, J shed 2 bases, and the junction held 6 bases outside the gene matches. CDR3 nucleotide sequence: TGTGCCAGCAGCCGTCCGGGACTAACCACAGATACGCAGTATTTT. Amino acid sequence: CASSRPGLTTDTQYF.

This clone was seen a handful of times. The CDR3 sequence is CASSFLGRDRGTGYTF. The CDR3 DNA sequence: TGTGCCAGCAGCTTCCTTGGTAGGGACAGGGGGACTGGCTACACCTTC. This chain connects TRBV5-4 to TRBJ1-2, with 11 positions matching TRBD1. Germline V gene data show CDR1 as SGHNT and CDR2 as YYREEE (reference sequence). V shed 2 bases, J shed 7 bases, and the junction held 10 bases outside the gene matches. This CDR3 has 16 residues.

V usage is TRBV11-1 and J usage is TRBJ1-6; TRBD1 aligns across 9 bases. Per germline, CDR1 SGHAT and CDR2 FQDESV (reference sequence). This CDR3 region has 15 residues. V shed 6 bases and J 5 bases; nucleotides not matched to a gene: 5. The CDR3 nucleotides read TGTGCCAGCAGTTTGCGGACAGGGGATAATTCACCCCTCCACTTT. This sequence encodes CASSLRTGDNSPLHF.

The chain combines TRBV19 with TRBJ1-4; 7 nucleotides match TRBD1. This CDR3 region has 16 residues. Unmatched junction bases numbered 18, after V lost 10 bases and J lost 7 bases. Germline assignment: CDR1 LNHDA and CDR2 SQIVND (reference sequence). The CDR3 region is CATRGASTGIREKLFF. Written as DNA, the CDR3 is TGTGCCACAAGAGGGGCCTCGACAGGGATACGTGAAAAACTGTTTTTT. The variable domain in full, completed from reference TRBV19 and TRBJ1-4, reads DGGITQSPKYLFRKEGQNVTLSCEQNLNHDAMYWYRQDPGQGLRLIYYSQIVNDFQKGDIAEGYSVSREKKESFPLTVTSAQKNPTAFYLCATRGASTGIREKLFFGSGTQLSVL.

The rearrangement uses TRBV30 and TRBJ1-2; D is unclear. The CDR3 spans 13 residues. From germline, CDR1 is GTSNPN and CDR2 SVGIG (reference sequence). V lost 1 base to trimming and J lost 6 bases, with 12 bases between them. CDR3 bases: TGTGCCTGGAGTGGAGAGTGGGAGCATGGCTACACCTTC. Translation gives CAWSGEWEHGYTF.

In the case of this clone: The junction departs from germline at one end; a sequencing error may be responsible. The chain recombines TRBV7-9 with TRBJ2-6, with TRBD2 matching over 8 bases. Looked up from germline, CDR1 is SEHNR and CDR2 is FQNEAQ (reference sequence). There are 18 residues in the CDR3. CDR3 sequence reads: CSSSLISGVSSGANVLTF. The DNA for the CDR3 is TGTTCCAGCAGCTTAATTAGCGGGGTGAGCTCTGGGGCCAACGTCCTGACTTTC.

The V gene is TRBV5-1, the J gene TRBJ1-1; 9 bases map to TRBD1. Germline CDR1 SGHRS, CDR2 YFSETQ. The J segment lost 0 bases and the V segment lost 6 bases, leaving 12 bases of the junction unmatched. The CDR3 loop spans 17 amino acids. The CDR3 DNA sequence: TGCGCCAGCACGTCGGGGGGGACAGGGCTGATGAACACTGAAGCTTTCTTT. As protein: CASTSGGTGLMNTEAFF.

The chain combines TRBV18 with TRBJ1-2; 9 bases align to TRBD1. The CDR3 is 18 amino acids. V dropped 2 bases and J dropped 4; count of bases not matched to a gene: 14. The germline V gene has CDR1 KGHSH and CDR2 LQKENI. CDR3 residues: CASSPLGQGSRLIYGYTF. The CDR3 DNA reads as TGTGCCAGCTCACCATTGGGACAGGGTAGCCGACTTATCTATGGCTACACCTTC.

The sample holds a few counts of this clone. The chain combines TRBV4-1 with TRBJ2-7, with D uncertain. The length of the CDR3 is 16 residues. V lost 0 bases and J lost 0, with 12 bases in between. Germline V gene sequence: CDR1 MGHRA, CDR2 YSYEKL. CDR3: CASSQDQAIGSYEQYF. The CDR3 coding sequence is TGCGCCAGCAGCCAAGATCAGGCTATCGGCTCCTACGAGCAGTACTTC.

V gene TRBV27 combines with J gene TRBJ1-5; 8 bases fit TRBD1. Germline CDR1 MNHEY, CDR2 SMNVEV (reference sequence). The V segment lost 6 bases and the J segment 5 bases; nucleotides outside the gene matches: 9. This CDR3 is built from 15 residues. The CDR3 reads CASSLGGQGHQPQHF. CDR3 bases: TGTGCCAGCAGCCTGGGAGGACAGGGCCATCAGCCCCAGCATTTT.

The V gene is TRBV14, the J gene TRBJ1-2; the D is unclear. Trimming took off 0 bases at V and 4 bases at J, with 12 bases between the two ends. This CDR3 spans 15 amino acids. The germline gives CDR1 SGHDN, CDR2 FVKESK. The CDR3 DNA sequence: TGTGCCAGCAGCCAAGATGTTAGAAGATGCTATGGCTACACCTTC. Translation: CASSQDVRRCYGYTF.

The V call is TRBV27, the J call TRBJ2-7; maybe TRBD1 (5 bases). CDR1 is MNHEY, CDR2 SMNVEV, per germline (reference sequence). Trimming stripped 5 bases from V and 0 bases from J, with 14 bases between. This CDR3 has 15 residues. The CDR3 sequence is CASSPSGFGSYEQYF. CDR3 DNA: TGTGCCAGCAGTCCATCAGGGTTTGGCTCCTACGAGCAGTACTTC.

This clone was counted only a few times. The rearrangement uses TRBV6-1 and TRBJ1-5; D is unresolved. The CDR3 is 14 amino acids. V was trimmed by 6 bases and J by 5 bases, leaving 14 bases between them. CDR1 and CDR2 (germline): MNHNS, SASEGT. CDR3 DNA sequence: TGTGCCAGCAGCTCTGACTGGGGAGATCAGCCCCAGCATTTT. Its protein is CASSSDWGDQPQHF.